Described below is a single T cell receptor (beta chain) sequence and its context. Germline V lookup: CDR1 SGHDN, CDR2 FVKESK. The CDR3 sequence is 13 residues long. Deletions cut 5 bases from V and 8 bases from J, with 12 bases between. These data originate in a study of Tregs in tolerant kidney transplant recipients. Clones were read by immunoSEQ multiplex PCR, and TCRdb kept only the in-frame ones, dropping some. The sample holds about 66,000 clones, 80% to 95% seen once. Sequenced material: CD8+ T cells from blood, taken before the transplant. The source is a human donor who received a combined kidney and bone marrow transplant. V and J are TRBV14 and TRBJ2-2; tentatively, D is TRBD1 (6 bases). The CDR3 nucleotides read TGTGCCAGCAGCGAACAGGGTAAAGGGGAGCTGTTTTTT. Translated, it gives CASSEQGKGELFF. Full variable domain (outside the CDR3, taken from reference TRBV14 and TRBJ2-2): EAGVTQFPSHSVIEKGQTVTLRCDPISGHDNLYWYRRVMGKEIKFLLHFVKESKQDESGMPNNRFLAERTGGTYSTLKVQPAELEDSGVYFCASSEQGKGELFFGEGSRLTVL.